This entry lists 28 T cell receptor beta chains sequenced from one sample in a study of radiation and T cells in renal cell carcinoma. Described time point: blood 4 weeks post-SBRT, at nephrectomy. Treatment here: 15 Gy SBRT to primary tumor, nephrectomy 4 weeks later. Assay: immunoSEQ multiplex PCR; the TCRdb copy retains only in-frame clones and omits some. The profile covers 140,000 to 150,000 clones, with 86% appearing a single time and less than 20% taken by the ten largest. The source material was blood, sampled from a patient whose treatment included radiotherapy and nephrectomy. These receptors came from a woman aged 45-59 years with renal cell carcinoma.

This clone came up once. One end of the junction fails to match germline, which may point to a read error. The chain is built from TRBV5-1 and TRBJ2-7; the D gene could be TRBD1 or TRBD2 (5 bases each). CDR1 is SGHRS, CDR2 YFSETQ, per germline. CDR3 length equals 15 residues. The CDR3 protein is CASSLEPGTSHEQYF. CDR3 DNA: TGCGCCAGCAGCTTGGAGCCAGGGACCTCCCACGAGCAGTACTTC.

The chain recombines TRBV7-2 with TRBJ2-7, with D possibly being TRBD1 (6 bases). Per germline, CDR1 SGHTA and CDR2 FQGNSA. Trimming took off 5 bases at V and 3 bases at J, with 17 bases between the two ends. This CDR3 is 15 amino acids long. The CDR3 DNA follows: TGTGCCAGCAGCCGGCCGGCCCAGGGGATCTACGAGCAGTACTTC. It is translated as CASSRPAQGIYEQYF.

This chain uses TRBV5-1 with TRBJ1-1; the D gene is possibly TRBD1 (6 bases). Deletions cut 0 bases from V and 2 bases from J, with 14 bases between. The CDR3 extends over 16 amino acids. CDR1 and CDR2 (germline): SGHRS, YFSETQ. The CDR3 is CASSLAGADSNTEAFF. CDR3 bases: TGCGCCAGCAGCTTGGCGGGGGCAGACAGTAACACTGAAGCTTTCTTT.

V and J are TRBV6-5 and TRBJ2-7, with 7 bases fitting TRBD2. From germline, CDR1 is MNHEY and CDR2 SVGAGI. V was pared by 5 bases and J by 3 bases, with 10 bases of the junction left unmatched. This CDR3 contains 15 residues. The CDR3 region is CASSKGTGGIYEQYF. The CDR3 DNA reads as TGTGCCAGCAGTAAAGGGACCGGGGGGATCTACGAGCAGTACTTC.

In DNA, the CDR3 is TGTGCCAGCAGCGTAGGACTCGGAACGGGGGGGACCTATGGCTACACCTTC. It translates to CASSVGLGTGGTYGYTF. The chain carries TRBV9 and TRBJ1-2; D possibly corresponds to TRBD1 (5 bases). V was clipped by 0 bases and J by 4 bases, with 19 bases between them. Germline V lookup: CDR1 SGDLS, CDR2 YYNGEE. The CDR3 length is 17 residues.

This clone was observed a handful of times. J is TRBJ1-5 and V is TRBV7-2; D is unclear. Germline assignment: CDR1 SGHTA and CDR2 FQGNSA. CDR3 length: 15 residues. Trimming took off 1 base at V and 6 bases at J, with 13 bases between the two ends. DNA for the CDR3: TGTGCCAGCAGCTTAGATGGCCTGGATGGTCAGCCCCAGCATTTT. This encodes CASSLDGLDGQPQHF.

The CDR3 region is CAISGTSLNTGELFF. As DNA, the CDR3 is TGTGCCATCAGTGGGACTAGCTTGAACACCGGGGAGCTGTTTTTT. This chain links TRBV10-3 with TRBJ2-2, with 8 bases identical to TRBD2. The CDR3 runs to 15 residues. Germline V gene data show CDR1 as ENHRY and CDR2 as SYGVKD. The V segment lost 4 bases and the J segment 1 base; nucleotides outside the gene matches: 2.

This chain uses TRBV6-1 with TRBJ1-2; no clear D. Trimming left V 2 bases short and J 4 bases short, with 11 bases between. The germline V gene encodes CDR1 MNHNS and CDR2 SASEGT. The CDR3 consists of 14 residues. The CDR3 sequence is CASSETYITYGYTF. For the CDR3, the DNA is TGTGCCAGCAGTGAAACCTATATAACCTATGGCTACACCTTC.

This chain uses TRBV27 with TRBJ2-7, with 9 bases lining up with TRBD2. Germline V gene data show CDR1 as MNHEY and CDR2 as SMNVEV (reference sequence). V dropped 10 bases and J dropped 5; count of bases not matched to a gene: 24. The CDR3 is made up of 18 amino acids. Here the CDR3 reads CAIRPRLAGYHGDHEQYF. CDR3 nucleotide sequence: TGTGCCATTAGACCCAGGCTAGCGGGGTACCATGGGGATCACGAGCAGTACTTC.

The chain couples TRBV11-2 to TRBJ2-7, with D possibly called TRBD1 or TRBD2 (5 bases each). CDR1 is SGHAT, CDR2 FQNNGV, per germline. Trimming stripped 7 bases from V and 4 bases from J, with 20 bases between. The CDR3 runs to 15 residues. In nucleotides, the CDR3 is TGTGCCAGCACCGGGGTGACACATAGGGGTTACGAGCAGTACTTC. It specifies CASTGVTHRGYEQYF. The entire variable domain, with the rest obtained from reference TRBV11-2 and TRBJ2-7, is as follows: EAGVAQSPRYKIIEKRQSVAFWCNPISGHATLYWYQQILGQGPKLLIQFQNNGVVDDSQLPKDRFSAERLKGVDSTLKIQPAKLEDSAVYLCASTGVTHRGYEQYFGPGTRLTVT.

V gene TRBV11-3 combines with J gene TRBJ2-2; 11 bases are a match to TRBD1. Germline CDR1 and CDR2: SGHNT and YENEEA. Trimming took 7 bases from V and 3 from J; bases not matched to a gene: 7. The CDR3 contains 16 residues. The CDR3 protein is CASTRTGGADTGELFF. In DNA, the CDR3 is TGTGCCAGCACCCGGACAGGGGGCGCGGACACCGGGGAGCTGTTTTTT.

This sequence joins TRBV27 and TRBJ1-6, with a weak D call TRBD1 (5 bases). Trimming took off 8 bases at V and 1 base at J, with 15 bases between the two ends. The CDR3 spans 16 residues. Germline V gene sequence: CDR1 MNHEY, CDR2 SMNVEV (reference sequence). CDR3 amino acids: CASRTDSRSYNSPLHF. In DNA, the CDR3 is TGTGCCAGCCGCACAGACAGCCGGTCCTATAATTCACCCCTCCACTTT.

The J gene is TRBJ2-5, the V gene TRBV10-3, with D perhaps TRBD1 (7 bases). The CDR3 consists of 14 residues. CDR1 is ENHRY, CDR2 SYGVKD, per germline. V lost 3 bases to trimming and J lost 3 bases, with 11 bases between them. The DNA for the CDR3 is TGTGCCATCAGTGATGGCAGGGGGGAAGAGACCCAGTACTTC. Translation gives CAISDGRGEETQYF.

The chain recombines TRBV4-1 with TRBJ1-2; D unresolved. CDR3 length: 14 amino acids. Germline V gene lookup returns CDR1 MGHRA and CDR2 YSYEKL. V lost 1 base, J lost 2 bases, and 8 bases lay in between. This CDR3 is CASSQVEGNYGYTF. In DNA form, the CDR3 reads TGCGCCAGCAGCCAAGTCGAGGGAAACTATGGCTACACCTTC.

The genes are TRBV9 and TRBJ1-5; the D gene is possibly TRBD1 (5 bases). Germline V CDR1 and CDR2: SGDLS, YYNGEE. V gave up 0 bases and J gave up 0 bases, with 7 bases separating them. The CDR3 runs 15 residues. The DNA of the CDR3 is TGTGCCAGCAGCGTAGAGGGGTATAGCAATCAGCCCCAGCATTTT. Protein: CASSVEGYSNQPQHF. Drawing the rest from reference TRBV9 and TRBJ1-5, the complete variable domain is DSGVTQTPKHLITATGQRVTLRCSPRSGDLSVYWYQQSLDQGLQFLIQYYNGEERAKGNILERFSAQQFPDLHSELNLSSLELGDSALYFCASSVEGYSNQPQHFGDGTRLSIL.

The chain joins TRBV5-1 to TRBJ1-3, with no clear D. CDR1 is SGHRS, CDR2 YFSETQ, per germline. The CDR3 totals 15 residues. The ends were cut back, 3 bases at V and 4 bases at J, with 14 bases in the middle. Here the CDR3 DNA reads TGCGCCAGCAGCTCAGTCGGAGGCTCCGGAAACACCATATATTTT. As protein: CASSSVGGSGNTIYF. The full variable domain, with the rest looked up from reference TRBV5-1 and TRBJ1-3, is KAGVTQTPRYLIKTRGQQVTLSCSPISGHRSVSWYQQTPGQGLQFLFEYFSETQRNKGNFPGRFSGRQFSNSRSEMNVSTLELGDSALYLCASSSVGGSGNTIYFGEGSWLTVV.

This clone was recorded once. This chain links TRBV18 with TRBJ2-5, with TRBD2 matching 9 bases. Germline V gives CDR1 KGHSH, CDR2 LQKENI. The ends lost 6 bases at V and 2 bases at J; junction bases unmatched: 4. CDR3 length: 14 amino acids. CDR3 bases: TGTGCCAGCTCCGGACTAGCGTCACAAGAGACCCAGTACTTC. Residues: CASSGLASQETQYF. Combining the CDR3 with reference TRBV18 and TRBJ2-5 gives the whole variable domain NAGVMQNPRHLVRRRGQEARLRCSPMKGHSHVYWYRQLPEEGLKFMVYLQKENIIDESGMPKERFSAEFPKEGPSILRIQQVVRGDSAAYFCASSGLASQETQYFGPGTRLLVL.

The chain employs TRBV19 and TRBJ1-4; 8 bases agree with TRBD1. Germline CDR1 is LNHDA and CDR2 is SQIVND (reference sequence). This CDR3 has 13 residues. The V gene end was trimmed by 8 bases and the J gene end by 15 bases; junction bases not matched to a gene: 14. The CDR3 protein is CASSGGRRALLFF. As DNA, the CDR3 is TGTGCCAGTTCAGGGGGCAGGAGGGCGTTATTGTTTTTT.

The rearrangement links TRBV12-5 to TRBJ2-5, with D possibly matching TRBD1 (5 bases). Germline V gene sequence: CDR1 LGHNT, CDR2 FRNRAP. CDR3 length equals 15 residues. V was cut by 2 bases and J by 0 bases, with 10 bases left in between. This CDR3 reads CASGLNQGYQETQYF. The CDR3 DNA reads TGTGCTAGTGGTTTGAACCAGGGCTACCAAGAGACCCAGTACTTC.

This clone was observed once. The CDR3 coding sequence is TGTGCCAGGATCACAACACGGACTGAAGCTTTCTTT. Translation gives CARITTRTEAFF. The chain has TRBV21-1 and TRBJ1-1. TRBV21-1 is tagged as a pseudogene. CDR3 size: 12 residues.

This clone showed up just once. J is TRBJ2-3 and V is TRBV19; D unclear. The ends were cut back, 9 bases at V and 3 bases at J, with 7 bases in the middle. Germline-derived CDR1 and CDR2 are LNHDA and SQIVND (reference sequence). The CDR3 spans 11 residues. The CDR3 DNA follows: TGTGCCAGCAGTTTTACAGATACGCAGTATTTT. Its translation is CASSFTDTQYF.

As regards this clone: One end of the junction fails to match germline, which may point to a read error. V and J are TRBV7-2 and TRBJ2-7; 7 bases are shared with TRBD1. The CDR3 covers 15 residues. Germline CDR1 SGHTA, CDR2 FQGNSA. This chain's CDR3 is CASSLETGMIYGQYF. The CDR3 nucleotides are TGTGCCAGCAGCTTAGAGACAGGGATGATCTACGGGCAGTACTTC.

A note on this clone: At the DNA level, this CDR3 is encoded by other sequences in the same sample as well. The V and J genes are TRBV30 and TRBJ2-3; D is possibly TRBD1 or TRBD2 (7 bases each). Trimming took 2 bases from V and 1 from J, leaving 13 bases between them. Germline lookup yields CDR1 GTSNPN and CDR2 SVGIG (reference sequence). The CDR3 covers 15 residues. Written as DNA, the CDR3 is TGTGCCTGGAGTCAGGGGGGGGGCGGCACAGATACGCAGTATTTT. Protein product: CAWSQGGGGTDTQYF.

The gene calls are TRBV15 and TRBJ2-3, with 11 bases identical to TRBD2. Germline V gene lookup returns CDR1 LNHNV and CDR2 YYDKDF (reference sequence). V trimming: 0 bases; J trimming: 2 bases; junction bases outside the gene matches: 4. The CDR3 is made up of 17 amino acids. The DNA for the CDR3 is TGTGCCACCAGCAGAGACGCGGGACTAGCGGTCACAGATACGCAGTATTTT. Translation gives CATSRDAGLAVTDTQYF.

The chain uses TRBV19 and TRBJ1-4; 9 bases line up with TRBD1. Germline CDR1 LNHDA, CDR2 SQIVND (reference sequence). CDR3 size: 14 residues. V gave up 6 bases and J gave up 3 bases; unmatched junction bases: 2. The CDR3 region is CASRGTGPNEKLFF. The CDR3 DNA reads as TGTGCCAGTAGGGGGACAGGGCCTAATGAAAAACTGTTTTTT. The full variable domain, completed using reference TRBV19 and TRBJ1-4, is DGGITQSPKYLFRKEGQNVTLSCEQNLNHDAMYWYRQDPGQGLRLIYYSQIVNDFQKGDIAEGYSVSREKKESFPLTVTSAQKNPTAFYLCASRGTGPNEKLFFGSGTQLSVL.

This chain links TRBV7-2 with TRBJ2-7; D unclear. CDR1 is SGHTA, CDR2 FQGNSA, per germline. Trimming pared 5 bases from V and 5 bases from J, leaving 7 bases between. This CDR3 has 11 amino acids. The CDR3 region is CASSASDEQYF. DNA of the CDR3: TGTGCCAGCAGCGCATCCGACGAGCAGTACTTC.

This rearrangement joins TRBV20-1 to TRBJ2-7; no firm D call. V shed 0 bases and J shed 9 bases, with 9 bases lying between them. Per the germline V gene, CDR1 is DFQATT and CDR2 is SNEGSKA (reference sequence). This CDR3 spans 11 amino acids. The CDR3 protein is CSARDFFRQYF. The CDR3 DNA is TGCAGTGCTAGAGATTTTTTCCGGCAGTACTTC.

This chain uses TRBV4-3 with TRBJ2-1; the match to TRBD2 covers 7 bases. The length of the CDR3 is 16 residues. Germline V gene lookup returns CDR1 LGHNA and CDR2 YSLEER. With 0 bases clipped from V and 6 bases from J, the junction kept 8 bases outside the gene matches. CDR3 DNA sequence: TGCGCCAGCAGCCAAGAGTGGGGGAGGGAATTCAATGAGCAGTTCTTC. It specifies CASSQEWGREFNEQFF.